The clone carrying this T cell receptor beta chain was seen just once. Its antigen is not known. The study ran its PCR with 60 Vbeta and 13 Jbeta primers. This table comes from immunoSEQ multiplex PCR, and its TCRdb copy is limited to in-frame clones, with some not included. The table lists some 150,000 clones, less than 85% of them singletons. Trimming took 3 bases from V and 1 from J, leaving 6 bases between them. This CDR3 comprises 13 residues. CDR1 WSHSY and CDR2 SAAADI come from the germline V gene. The data derive from a study of cytomegalovirus exposure and HLA in healthy donors. Study conclusions and caveats: Later work found most CMV-associated TCR beta chains apparently HLA-restricted.

The chain recombines TRBV10-2 with TRBJ1-1; D not resolved. The sequence derives from a woman in her 50s in good health and CMV-seropositive. Sequencing used PBMCs. This CDR3 is CASSDWQNTEAFF. The CDR3 region has the DNA TGCGCCAGCAGTGATTGGCAGAACACTGAAGCTTTCTTT.